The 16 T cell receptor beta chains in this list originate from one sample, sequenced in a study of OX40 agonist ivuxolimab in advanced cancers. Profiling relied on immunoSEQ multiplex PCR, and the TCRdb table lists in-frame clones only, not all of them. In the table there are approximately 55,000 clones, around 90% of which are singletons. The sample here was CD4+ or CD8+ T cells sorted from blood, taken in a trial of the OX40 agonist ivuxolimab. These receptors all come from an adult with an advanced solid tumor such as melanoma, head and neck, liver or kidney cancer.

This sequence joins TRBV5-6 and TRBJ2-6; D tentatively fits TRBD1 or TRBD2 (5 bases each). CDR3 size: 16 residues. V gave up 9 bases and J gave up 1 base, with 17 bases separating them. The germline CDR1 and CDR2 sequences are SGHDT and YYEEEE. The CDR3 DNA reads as TGTGCCACCGTACGGGACCCCCATTCTGGGGCCAACGTCCTGACTTTC. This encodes CATVRDPHSGANVLTF.

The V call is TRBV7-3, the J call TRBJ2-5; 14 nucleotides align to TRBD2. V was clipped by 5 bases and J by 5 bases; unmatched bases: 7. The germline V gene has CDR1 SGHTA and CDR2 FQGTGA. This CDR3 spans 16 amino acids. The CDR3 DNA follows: TGTGCCAGCAGCCAGGGACTAGCGGGAGATGTGGAGACCCAGTACTTC. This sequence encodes CASSQGLAGDVETQYF.

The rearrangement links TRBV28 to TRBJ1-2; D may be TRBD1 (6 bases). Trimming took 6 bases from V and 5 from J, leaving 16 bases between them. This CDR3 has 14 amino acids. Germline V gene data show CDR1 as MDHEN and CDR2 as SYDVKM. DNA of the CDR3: TGTGCCAGCAGCTCAAATCTGAGGGGGTATGGCTACACCTTC. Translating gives CASSSNLRGYGYTF.

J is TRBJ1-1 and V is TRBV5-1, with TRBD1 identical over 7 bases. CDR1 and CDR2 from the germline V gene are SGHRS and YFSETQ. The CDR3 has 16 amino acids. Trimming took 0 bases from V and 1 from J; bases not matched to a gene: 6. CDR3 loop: CASSLVGQNSNTEAFF. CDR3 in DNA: TGCGCCAGCAGCTTGGTGGGACAGAACTCGAACACTGAAGCTTTCTTT.

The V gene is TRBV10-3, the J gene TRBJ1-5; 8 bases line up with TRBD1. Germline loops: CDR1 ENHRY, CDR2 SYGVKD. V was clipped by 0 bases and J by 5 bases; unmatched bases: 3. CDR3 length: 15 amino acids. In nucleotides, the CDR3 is TGTGCCATCAGTGAGTCGACAGGGGACGATCAGCCCCAGCATTTT. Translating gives CAISESTGDDQPQHF.

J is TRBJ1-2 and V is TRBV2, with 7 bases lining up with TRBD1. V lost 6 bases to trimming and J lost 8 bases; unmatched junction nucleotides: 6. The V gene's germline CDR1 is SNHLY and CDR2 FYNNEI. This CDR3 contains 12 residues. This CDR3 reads CASRTGSLGYTF. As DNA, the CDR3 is TGTGCCAGCAGGACAGGGAGTTTAGGCTACACCTTC.

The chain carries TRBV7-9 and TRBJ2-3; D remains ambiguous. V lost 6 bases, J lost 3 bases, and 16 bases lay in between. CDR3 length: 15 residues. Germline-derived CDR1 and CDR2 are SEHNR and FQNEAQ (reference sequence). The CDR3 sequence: CASSAGFRPTDTQYF. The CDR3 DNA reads TGTGCCAGCAGTGCTGGCTTCCGCCCGACAGATACGCAGTATTTT. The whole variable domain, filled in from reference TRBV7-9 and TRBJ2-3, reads DTGVSQNPRHKITKRGQNVTFRCDPISEHNRLYWYRQTLGQGPEFLTYFQNEAQLEKSRLLSDRFSAERPKGSFSTLEIQRTEQGDSAMYLCASSAGFRPTDTQYFGPGTRLTVL.

The CDR3 coding sequence is TGCGCCAGCAGCCCCGGGACAGATGCCTACGAGCAGTACTTC. It yields the protein CASSPGTDAYEQYF. The V and J genes are TRBV5-1 and TRBJ2-7; the match to TRBD1 covers 7 bases. V shed 4 bases, J shed 2 bases, and the junction held 6 bases outside the gene matches. The germline V gene has CDR1 SGHRS and CDR2 YFSETQ. The CDR3 contains 14 residues.

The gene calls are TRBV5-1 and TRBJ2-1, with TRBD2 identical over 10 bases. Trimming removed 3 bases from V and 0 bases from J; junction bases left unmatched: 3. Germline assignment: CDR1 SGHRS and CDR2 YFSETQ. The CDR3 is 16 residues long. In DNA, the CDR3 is TGCGCCAGCAGCTCCCTAGCGGGGGTCTCCTACAATGAGCAGTTCTTC. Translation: CASSSLAGVSYNEQFF. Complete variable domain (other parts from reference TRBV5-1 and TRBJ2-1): KAGVTQTPRYLIKTRGQQVTLSCSPISGHRSVSWYQQTPGQGLQFLFEYFSETQRNKGNFPGRFSGRQFSNSRSEMNVSTLELGDSALYLCASSSLAGVSYNEQFFGPGTRLTVL.

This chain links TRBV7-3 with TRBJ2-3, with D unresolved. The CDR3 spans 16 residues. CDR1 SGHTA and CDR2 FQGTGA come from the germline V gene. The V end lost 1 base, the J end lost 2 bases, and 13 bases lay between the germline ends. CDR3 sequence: CASSLRSSRTTDTQYF. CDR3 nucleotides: TGTGCCAGCAGCTTAAGGTCAAGCAGAACCACAGATACGCAGTATTTT.

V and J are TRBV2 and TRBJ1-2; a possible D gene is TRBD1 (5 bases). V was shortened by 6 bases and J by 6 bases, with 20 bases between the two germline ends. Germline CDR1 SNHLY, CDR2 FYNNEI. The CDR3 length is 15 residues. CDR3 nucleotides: TGTGCCAGCAGCTCAGAGGTCCCTGGGGCCAATGGCTACACCTTC. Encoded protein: CASSSEVPGANGYTF.

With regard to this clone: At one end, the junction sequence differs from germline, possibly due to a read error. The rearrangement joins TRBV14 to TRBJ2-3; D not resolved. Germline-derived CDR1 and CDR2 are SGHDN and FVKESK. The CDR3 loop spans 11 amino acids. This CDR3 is CASSQERVGSF. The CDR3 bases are TGTGCCAGCAGCCAAGAACGAGTCGGCTCTTTT.

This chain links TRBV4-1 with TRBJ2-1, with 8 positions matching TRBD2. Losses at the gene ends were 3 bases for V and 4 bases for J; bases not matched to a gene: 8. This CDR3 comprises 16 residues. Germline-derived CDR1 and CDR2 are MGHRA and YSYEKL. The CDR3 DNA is TGCGCCAGCAGCCAGGAGTTAGCGGGGTTGTACAATGAGCAGTTCTTC. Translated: CASSQELAGLYNEQFF.

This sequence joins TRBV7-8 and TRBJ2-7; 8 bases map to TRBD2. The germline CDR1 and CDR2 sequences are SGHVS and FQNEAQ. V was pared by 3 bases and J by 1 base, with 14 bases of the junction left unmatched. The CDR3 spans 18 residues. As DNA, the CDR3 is TGTGCCAGCAGCTTGCGACGAAGAGGAACTAGCGGTTCCTACGAGCAGTACTTC. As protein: CASSLRRRGTSGSYEQYF. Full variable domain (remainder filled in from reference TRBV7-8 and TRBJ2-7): GAGVSQSPRYKVAKRGQDVALRCDPISGHVSLFWYQQALGQGPEFLTYFQNEAQLDKSGLPSDRFFAERPEGSVSTLKIQRTQQEDSAVYLCASSLRRRGTSGSYEQYFGPGTRLTVT.

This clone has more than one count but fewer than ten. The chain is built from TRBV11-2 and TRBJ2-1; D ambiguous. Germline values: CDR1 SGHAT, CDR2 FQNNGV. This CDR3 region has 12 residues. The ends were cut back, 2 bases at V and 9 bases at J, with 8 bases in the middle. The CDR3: CASSLQSSEQFF. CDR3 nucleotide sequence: TGTGCCAGCAGCTTACAGTCGTCTGAGCAGTTCTTC.

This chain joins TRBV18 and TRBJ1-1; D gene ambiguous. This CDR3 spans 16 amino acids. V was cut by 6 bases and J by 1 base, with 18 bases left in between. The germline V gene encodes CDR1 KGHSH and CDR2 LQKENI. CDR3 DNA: TGTGCCAGCTCCCCTACGATGACCCAGGCGAACACTGAAGCTTTCTTT. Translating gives CASSPTMTQANTEAFF.